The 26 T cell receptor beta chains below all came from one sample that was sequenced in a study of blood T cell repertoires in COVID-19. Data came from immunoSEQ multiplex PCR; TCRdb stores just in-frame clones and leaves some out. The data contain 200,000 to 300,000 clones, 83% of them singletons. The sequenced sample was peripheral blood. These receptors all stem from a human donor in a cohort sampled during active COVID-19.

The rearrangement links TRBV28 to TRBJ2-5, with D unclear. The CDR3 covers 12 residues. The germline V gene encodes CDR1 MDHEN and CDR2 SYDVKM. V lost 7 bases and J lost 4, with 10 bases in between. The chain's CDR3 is CASMVRGETQYF. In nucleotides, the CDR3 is TGTGCCAGCATGGTCCGAGGAGAGACCCAGTACTTC.

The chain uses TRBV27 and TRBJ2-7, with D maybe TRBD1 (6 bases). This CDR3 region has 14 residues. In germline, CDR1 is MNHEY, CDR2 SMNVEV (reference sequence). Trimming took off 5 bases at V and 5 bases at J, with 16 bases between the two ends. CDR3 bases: TGTGCCAGCAGTAAGACAGGAGGTGAGGACGAGCAGTACTTC. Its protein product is CASSKTGGEDEQYF.

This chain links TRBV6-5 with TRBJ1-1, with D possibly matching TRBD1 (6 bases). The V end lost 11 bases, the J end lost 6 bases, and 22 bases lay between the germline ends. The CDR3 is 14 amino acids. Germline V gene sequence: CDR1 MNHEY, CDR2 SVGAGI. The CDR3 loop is CAVRGGGEISEAFF. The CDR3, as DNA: TGTGCCGTCAGGGGTGGGGGGGAGATCTCTGAAGCTTTCTTT.

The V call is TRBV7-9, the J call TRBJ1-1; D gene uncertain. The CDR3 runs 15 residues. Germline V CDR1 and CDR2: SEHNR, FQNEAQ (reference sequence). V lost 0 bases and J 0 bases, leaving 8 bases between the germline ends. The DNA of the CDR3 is TGTGCCAGCAGCTTAGCTTCTCAGGTGAACACTGAAGCTTTCTTT. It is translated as CASSLASQVNTEAFF. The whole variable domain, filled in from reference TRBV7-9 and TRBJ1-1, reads DTGVSQNPRHKITKRGQNVTFRCDPISEHNRLYWYRQTLGQGPEFLTYFQNEAQLEKSRLLSDRFSAERPKGSFSTLEIQRTEQGDSAMYLCASSLASQVNTEAFFGQGTRLTVV.

DNA for the CDR3: TGTGCCAGCAGTCAACCCGGGACTAGCGGGGGTAGTGCCTACGAGCAGTACTTC. The encoded protein is CASSQPGTSGGSAYEQYF. This sequence joins TRBV7-9 and TRBJ2-7, with 14 bases aligning to TRBD2. This CDR3 region has 18 residues. From germline, CDR1 is SEHNR and CDR2 FQNEAQ (reference sequence). V was clipped by 6 bases and J by 2 bases; unmatched bases: 12. Full variable domain (rest looked up from reference TRBV7-9 and TRBJ2-7): DTGVSQNPRHKITKRGQNVTFRCDPISEHNRLYWYRQTLGQGPEFLTYFQNEAQLEKSRLLSDRFSAERPKGSFSTLEIQRTEQGDSAMYLCASSQPGTSGGSAYEQYFGPGTRLTVT.

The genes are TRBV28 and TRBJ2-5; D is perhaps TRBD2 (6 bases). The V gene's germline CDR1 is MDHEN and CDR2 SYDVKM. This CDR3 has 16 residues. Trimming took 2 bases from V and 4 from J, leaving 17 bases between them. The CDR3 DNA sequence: TGTGCCAGCAGTTTAGTCCCGGAGGGAAGGGGAGAGACCCAGTACTTC. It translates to CASSLVPEGRGETQYF.

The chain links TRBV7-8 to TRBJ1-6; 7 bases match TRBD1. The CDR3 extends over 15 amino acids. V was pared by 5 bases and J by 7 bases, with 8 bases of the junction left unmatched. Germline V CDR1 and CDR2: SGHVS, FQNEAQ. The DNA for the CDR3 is TGTGCCAGCAGCCCGACAGGGTCGGGGAATTCACCCCTCCACTTT. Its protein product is CASSPTGSGNSPLHF.

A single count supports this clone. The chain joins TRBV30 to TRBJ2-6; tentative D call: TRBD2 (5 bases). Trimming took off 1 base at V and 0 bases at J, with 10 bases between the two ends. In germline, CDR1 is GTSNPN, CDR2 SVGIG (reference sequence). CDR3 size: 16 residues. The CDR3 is CAWSAGRVSGANVLTF. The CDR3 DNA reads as TGTGCCTGGAGTGCGGGAAGGGTCTCTGGGGCCAACGTCCTGACTTTC.

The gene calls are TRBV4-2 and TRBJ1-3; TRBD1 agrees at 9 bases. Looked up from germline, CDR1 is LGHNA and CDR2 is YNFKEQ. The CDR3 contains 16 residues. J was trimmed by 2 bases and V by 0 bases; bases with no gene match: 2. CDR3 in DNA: TGTGCCAGCAGCCAAGACCGGACAGGGGCTGGAAACACCATATATTTT. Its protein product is CASSQDRTGAGNTIYF.

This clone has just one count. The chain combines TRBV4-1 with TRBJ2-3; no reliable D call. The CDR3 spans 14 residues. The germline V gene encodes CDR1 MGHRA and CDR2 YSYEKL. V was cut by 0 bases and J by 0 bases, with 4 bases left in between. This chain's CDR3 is CASSQDQSTDTQYF. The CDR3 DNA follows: TGCGCCAGCAGCCAAGACCAGAGCACAGATACGCAGTATTTT.

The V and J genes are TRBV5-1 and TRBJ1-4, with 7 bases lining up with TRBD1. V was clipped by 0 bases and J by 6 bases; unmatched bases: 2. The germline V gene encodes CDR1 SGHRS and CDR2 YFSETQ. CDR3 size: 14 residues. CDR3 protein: CASSLDRGDEKLFF. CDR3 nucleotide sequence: TGCGCCAGCAGCTTGGACAGGGGCGATGAAAAACTGTTTTTT.

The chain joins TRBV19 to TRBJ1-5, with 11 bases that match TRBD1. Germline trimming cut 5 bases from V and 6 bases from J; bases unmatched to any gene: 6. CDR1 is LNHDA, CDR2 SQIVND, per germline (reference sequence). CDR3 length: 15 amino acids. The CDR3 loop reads CASSQGQGASQPQHF. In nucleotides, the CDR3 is TGTGCCAGTAGTCAAGGACAGGGGGCGAGTCAGCCCCAGCATTTT.

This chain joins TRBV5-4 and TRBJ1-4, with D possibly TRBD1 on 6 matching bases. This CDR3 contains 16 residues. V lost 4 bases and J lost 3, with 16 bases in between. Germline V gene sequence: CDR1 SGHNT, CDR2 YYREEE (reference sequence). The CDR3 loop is CASSPTGSAANEKLFF. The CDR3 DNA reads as TGTGCCAGCAGCCCTACAGGGTCCGCCGCTAATGAAAAACTGTTTTTT.

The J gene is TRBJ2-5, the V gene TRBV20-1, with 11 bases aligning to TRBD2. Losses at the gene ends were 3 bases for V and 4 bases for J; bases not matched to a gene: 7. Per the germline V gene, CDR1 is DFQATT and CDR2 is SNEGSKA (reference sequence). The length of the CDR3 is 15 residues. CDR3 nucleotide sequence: TGCAGTGCTAGTTTAGCTAGCGGGAGGTCAGAGACCCAGTACTTC. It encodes CSASLASGRSETQYF.

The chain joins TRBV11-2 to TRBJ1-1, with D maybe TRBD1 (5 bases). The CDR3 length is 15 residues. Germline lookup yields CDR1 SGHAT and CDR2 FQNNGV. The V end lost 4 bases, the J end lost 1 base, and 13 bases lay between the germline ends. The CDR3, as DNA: TGTGCCAGCAGCTCAGGAAAGGGGCAGAACACTGAAGCTTTCTTT. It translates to CASSSGKGQNTEAFF.

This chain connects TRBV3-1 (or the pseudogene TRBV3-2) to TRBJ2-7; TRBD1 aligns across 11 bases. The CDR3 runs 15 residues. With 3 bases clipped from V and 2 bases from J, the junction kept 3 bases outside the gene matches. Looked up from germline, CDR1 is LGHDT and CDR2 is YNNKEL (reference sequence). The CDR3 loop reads CASSQRTGGTYEQYF. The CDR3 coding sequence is TGTGCCAGCAGCCAGAGGACAGGGGGCACCTACGAGCAGTACTTC.

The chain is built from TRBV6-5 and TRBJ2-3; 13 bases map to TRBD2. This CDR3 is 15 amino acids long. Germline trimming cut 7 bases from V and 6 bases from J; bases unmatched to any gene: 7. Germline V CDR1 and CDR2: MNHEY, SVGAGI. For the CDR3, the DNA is TGTGCCAGCAACATACTAGCGGGAGGGTCGGATACGCAGTATTTT. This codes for CASNILAGGSDTQYF.

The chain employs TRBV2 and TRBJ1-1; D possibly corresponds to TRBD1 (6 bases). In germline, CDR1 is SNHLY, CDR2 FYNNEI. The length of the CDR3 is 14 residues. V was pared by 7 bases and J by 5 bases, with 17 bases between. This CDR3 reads CASTRAGAKTEAFF. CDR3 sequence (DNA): TGTGCCAGCACCAGAGCGGGGGCGAAAACTGAAGCTTTCTTT.

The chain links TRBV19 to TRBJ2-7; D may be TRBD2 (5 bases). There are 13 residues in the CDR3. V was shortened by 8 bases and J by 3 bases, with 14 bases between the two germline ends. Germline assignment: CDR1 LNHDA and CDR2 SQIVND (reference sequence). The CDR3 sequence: CASSTGKYYEQYF. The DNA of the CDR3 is TGTGCCAGTTCTACCGGGAAATACTACGAGCAGTACTTC.

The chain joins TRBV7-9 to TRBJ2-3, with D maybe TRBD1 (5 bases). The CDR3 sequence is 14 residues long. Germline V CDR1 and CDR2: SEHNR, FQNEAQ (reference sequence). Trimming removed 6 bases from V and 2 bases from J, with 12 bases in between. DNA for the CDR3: TGTGCCAGCAGTATCCGACAGATCACAGATACGCAGTATTTT. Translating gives CASSIRQITDTQYF.

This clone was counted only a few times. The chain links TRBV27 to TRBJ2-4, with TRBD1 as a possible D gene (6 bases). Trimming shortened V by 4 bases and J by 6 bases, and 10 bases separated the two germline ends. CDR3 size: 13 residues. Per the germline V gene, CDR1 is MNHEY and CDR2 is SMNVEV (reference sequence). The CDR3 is CASSYLQGNIQYF. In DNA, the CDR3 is TGTGCCAGCAGTTACCTACAGGGAAACATTCAGTACTTC.

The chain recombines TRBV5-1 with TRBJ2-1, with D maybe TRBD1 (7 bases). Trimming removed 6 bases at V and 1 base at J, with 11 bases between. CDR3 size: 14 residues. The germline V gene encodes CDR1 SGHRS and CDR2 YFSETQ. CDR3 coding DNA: TGCGCCAGCAAGGCGGGACAGTCCTACAATGAGCAGTTCTTC. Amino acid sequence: CASKAGQSYNEQFF.

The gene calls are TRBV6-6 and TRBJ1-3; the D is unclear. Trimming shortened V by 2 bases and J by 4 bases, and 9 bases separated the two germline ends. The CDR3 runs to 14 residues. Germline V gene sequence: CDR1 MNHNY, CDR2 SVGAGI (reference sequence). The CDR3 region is CASSYGRSGNTIYF. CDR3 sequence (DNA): TGTGCCAGCAGTTACGGGAGGTCCGGAAACACCATATATTTT.

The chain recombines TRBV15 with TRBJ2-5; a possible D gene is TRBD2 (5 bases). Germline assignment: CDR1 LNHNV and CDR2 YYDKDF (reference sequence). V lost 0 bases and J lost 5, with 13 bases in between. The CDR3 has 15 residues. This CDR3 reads CATSRDRGRGETQYF. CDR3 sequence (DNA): TGTGCCACCAGCAGAGATCGAGGGCGAGGGGAGACCCAGTACTTC.

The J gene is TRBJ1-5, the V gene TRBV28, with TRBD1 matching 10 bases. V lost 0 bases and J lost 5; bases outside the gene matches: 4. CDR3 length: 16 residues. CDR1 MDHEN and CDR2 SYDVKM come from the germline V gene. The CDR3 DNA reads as TGTGCCAGCAGTTTATGGACAGGGGGCGAGGATCAGCCCCAGCATTTT. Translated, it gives CASSLWTGGEDQPQHF.

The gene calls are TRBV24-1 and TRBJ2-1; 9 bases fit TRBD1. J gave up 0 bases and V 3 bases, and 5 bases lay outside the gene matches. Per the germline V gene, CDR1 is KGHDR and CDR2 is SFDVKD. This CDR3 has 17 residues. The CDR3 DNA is TGTGCCACCAGTGATGACAGGGGGTTCGGCTCCTACAATGAGCAGTTCTTC. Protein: CATSDDRGFGSYNEQFF.